Listed below are T cell receptor beta chains from one sample, sequenced in a study of blood T cell repertoires in COVID-19. The table came from immunoSEQ multiplex PCR; TCRdb's copy has only in-frame clones and leaves some out. The sample yields roughly 500,000 clones, approximately 83% seen once. The sequencing input was peripheral blood. Source of these receptors: a human donor in a cohort sampled during active COVID-19. Each CDR3 is given with its conserved first and last residue. D genes are given only for firm matches. A clone size is listed for some rows: how often the clone was seen (once, few, many), or a class if it is expanded.

abundance: NA; d_gene: NA; v_gene: TRBV5-1; j_gene: TRBJ2-2; CDR3nt: TGCGCCAGCAGCTTGAACGCGGGAAAAGGATCCGGGGAGCTGTTTTTT; CDR3aa: CASSLNAGKGSGELFF
abundance: NA; d_gene: TRBD1; v_gene: TRBV28; j_gene: TRBJ2-7; CDR3nt: TGTGCCAGCAGTTTACCCCGGGACAGGGGGCGCCCCCCCTTCTACGAGCAGTACTTC; CDR3aa: CASSLPRDRGRPPFYEQYF
abundance: once; d_gene: TRBD2; v_gene: TRBV18; j_gene: TRBJ2-7; CDR3nt: TGTGCCAGCTCACCACCGGGCGGGAGGATACCCTACGAGCAGTACTTC; CDR3aa: CASSPPGGRIPYEQYF
abundance: NA; d_gene: TRBD1; v_gene: TRBV28; j_gene: TRBJ1-2; CDR3nt: TGTGCCAGCAGTCCGACAGGGGCGCCGAACTATGGCTACACCTTC; CDR3aa: CASSPTGAPNYGYTF
abundance: NA; d_gene: NA; v_gene: TRBV19; j_gene: TRBJ2-7; CDR3nt: TGTGCCAGTAGCCTGGGCAGTGTCTCCTACGAGCAGTACTTC; CDR3aa: CASSLGSVSYEQYF
abundance: NA; d_gene: NA; v_gene: TRBV5-1; j_gene: TRBJ1-1; CDR3nt: TGCGCCAGCAGCTTGAATCCAGGGCAAAACACTGAAGCTTTCTTT; CDR3aa: CASSLNPGQNTEAFF
abundance: NA; d_gene: NA; v_gene: TRBV13; j_gene: TRBJ2-7; CDR3nt: TGTGCCAGCAGCCGAGTCAGAGGGACTCAAGGCGAGCAGTACTTC; CDR3aa: CASSRVRGTQGEQYF
abundance: NA; d_gene: TRBD1; v_gene: TRBV28; j_gene: TRBJ1-1; CDR3nt: TGTGCCAGCAAATCTCGGTTAGACAGGGCTGAAGCTTTCTTT; CDR3aa: CASKSRLDRAEAFF
abundance: NA; d_gene: NA; v_gene: TRBV5-1; j_gene: TRBJ2-3; CDR3nt: TGCGCCAGCAGCTTTTTGCTAGTAGGCGATACGCAGTATTTT; CDR3aa: CASSFLLVGDTQYF
abundance: NA; d_gene: NA; v_gene: TRBV5-1; j_gene: TRBJ2-1; CDR3nt: TGCGCCAGCAGCAGTCAGGGCAATGAGCAGTTCTTC; CDR3aa: CASSSQGNEQFF